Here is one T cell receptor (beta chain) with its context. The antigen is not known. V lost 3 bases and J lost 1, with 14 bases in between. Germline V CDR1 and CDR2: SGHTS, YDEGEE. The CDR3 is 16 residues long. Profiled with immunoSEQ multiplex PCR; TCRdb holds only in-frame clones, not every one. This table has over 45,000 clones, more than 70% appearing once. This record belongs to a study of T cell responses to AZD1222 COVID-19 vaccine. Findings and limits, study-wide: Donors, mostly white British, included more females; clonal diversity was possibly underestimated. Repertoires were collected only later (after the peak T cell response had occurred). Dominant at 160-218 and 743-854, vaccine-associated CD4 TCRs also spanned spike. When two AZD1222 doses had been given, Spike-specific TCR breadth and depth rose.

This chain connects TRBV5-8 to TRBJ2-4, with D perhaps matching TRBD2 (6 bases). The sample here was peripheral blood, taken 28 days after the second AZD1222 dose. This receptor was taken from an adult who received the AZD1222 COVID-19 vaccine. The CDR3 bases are TGTGCCAGCAGCTCCCCCATAGGAGGGGCCAAAAACATTCAGTACTTC. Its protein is CASSSPIGGAKNIQYF. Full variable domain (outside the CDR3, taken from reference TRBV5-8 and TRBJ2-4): EAGVTQSPTHLIKTRGQQATLRCSPISGHTSVYWYQQALGLGLQFLLWYDEGEERNRGNFPPRFSGRQFPNYSSELNVNALELEDSALYLCASSSPIGGAKNIQYFGAGTRLSVL.